Following are 25 T cell receptor beta chains from one sample sequenced in a study of radiotherapy plus CTLA-4 blockade in lung cancer. The data were produced by immunoSEQ multiplex PCR, yet TCRdb's version contains in-frame clones alone and is incomplete. This sample carries tens of thousands of clones, about 87% of them seen once, and the ten largest clones take 16%. The input for sequencing was peripheral blood, taken from a patient treated with radiotherapy plus ipilimumab. The receptors stem from a human donor with non-small cell lung cancer that progressed on radiotherapy plus ipilimumab.

V is TRBV11-2 and J is TRBJ2-1, with D possibly matching TRBD2 (5 bases). Germline V gives CDR1 SGHAT, CDR2 FQNNGV. V was clipped by 1 base and J by 7 bases, with 14 bases between them. The CDR3 runs 15 residues. The CDR3 region is CASSLAGYHWNEQFF. The CDR3 region has the DNA TGTGCCAGCAGCTTAGCGGGGTATCACTGGAATGAGCAGTTCTTC.

The rearrangement links TRBV19 to TRBJ1-2, with a weak D call TRBD1 (5 bases). CDR3 length: 16 amino acids. CDR1 is LNHDA, CDR2 SQIVND, per germline (reference sequence). Trimming took 6 bases from V and 3 from J, leaving 20 bases between them. As DNA, the CDR3 is TGTGCCAGTAGAAGGGACCGGGGCCGGCAGGACTATGGCTACACCTTC. Its protein product is CASRRDRGRQDYGYTF.

The chain links TRBV30 to TRBJ2-3; weak D call: TRBD2 (6 bases). The CDR3 sequence is 14 residues long. Germline assignment: CDR1 GTSNPN and CDR2 SVGIG (reference sequence). Trimming removed 2 bases from V and 1 base from J, with 10 bases in between. The CDR3 is CAWSKVAGTDTQYF. In DNA form, the CDR3 reads TGTGCCTGGAGTAAGGTAGCGGGCACAGATACGCAGTATTTT. Using reference TRBV30 and TRBJ2-3 for the parts outside the CDR3, the full variable domain is SQTIHQWPATLVQPVGSPLSLECTVEGTSNPNLYWYRQAAGRGLQLLFYSVGIGQISSEVPQNLSASRPQDRQFILSSKKLLLSDSGFYLCAWSKVAGTDTQYFGPGTRLTVL.

The chain is built from TRBV7-3 and TRBJ2-1; D unresolved. Germline CDR1 reads SGHTA; CDR2 reads FQGTGA. Trimming left V 3 bases short and J 6 bases short, with 9 bases between. This CDR3 region has 13 residues. The CDR3 here is CASSFPQTNEQFF. CDR3 sequence (DNA): TGTGCCAGCAGCTTCCCACAGACCAATGAGCAGTTCTTC.

This rearrangement joins TRBV18 to TRBJ1-5; no clear D gene. Germline values: CDR1 KGHSH, CDR2 LQKENI. CDR3 length: 13 amino acids. V was clipped by 3 bases and J by 7 bases, with 10 bases between them. The CDR3 DNA is TGTGCCAGCTCACCCCAACCCCCGCAGCCCCAGCATTTT. It encodes CASSPQPPQPQHF.

The chain combines TRBV28 with TRBJ2-2; D not resolved. Germline V gene lookup returns CDR1 MDHEN and CDR2 SYDVKM. Trimming removed 10 bases from V and 0 bases from J, with 9 bases in between. The CDR3 spans 13 residues. Here the CDR3 reads CATAGANTGELFF. For the CDR3, the DNA is TGTGCCACCGCAGGTGCGAACACCGGGGAGCTGTTTTTT.

V gene TRBV30 combines with J gene TRBJ2-7; D ambiguous. Germline assignment: CDR1 GTSNPN and CDR2 SVGIG (reference sequence). The CDR3 extends over 11 amino acids. Deletions cut 3 bases from V and 3 bases from J, with 6 bases between. For the CDR3, the DNA is TGTGCCTGGAGGTCCCACTACGAGCAGTACTTC. Translated, it gives CAWRSHYEQYF.

The rearrangement links TRBV12-1 to TRBJ2-1; TRBD2, the table's D call, was not compared with the DNA. TRBV12-1 is a pseudogene segment. This CDR3 has 17 residues. CDR3 nucleotides: TGTGCCAGCAGCTTGGGACTAGCGGGAGAGGGCGCGGATGAGCAGTTCTTC. It specifies CASSLGLAGEGADEQFF.

This chain joins TRBV7-2 and TRBJ1-5; D is unclear. V lost 2 bases, J lost 6 bases, and 14 bases lay in between. Germline CDR1 and CDR2: SGHTA and FQGNSA. The CDR3 is 15 residues long. In DNA form, the CDR3 reads TGTGCCAGCAGCTTAAACGGGGTCTTGGGTCAGCCCCAGCATTTT. This sequence encodes CASSLNGVLGQPQHF.

The CDR3 is CASSLMETQYF. In nucleotides, the CDR3 is TGTGCCAGCAGCTTAATGGAGACCCAGTACTTC. V usage is TRBV5-6 and J usage is TRBJ2-5, with no clear D. CDR1 and CDR2 (germline): SGHDT, YYEEEE. The CDR3 has 11 amino acids. Trimming removed 2 bases at V and 5 bases at J, with 4 bases between.

The V and J genes are TRBV18 and TRBJ1-3, with D unresolved. CDR1 and CDR2 from the germline V gene are KGHSH and LQKENI. This CDR3 has 13 residues. Trimming shortened V by 4 bases and J by 4 bases, and 8 bases separated the two germline ends. The CDR3 region is CASSQGLGNTIYF. Written as DNA, the CDR3 is TGTGCCAGCTCACAGGGTCTCGGAAACACCATATATTTT. The entire variable domain, with the rest obtained from reference TRBV18 and TRBJ1-3, is as follows: NAGVMQNPRHLVRRRGQEARLRCSPMKGHSHVYWYRQLPEEGLKFMVYLQKENIIDESGMPKERFSAEFPKEGPSILRIQQVVRGDSAAYFCASSQGLGNTIYFGEGSWLTVV.

The V gene is TRBV27, the J gene TRBJ1-1; D gene unclear. Germline values: CDR1 MNHEY, CDR2 SMNVEV (reference sequence). Trimming took 1 base from V and 2 from J, leaving 14 bases between them. The CDR3 runs 16 residues. As DNA, the CDR3 is TGTGCCAGCAGTTTATTCGGGCGGGGTCCAAACACTGAAGCTTTCTTT. It encodes CASSLFGRGPNTEAFF.

The V and J genes are TRBV13 and TRBJ2-3; D is unresolved. The CDR3 is made up of 12 amino acids. CDR1 and CDR2 from the germline V gene are PRHDT and FYEKMQ (reference sequence). The V end lost 1 base, the J end lost 4 bases, and 3 bases lay between the germline ends. The CDR3 bases are TGTGCCAGCAGCTTAGTAGCAGATACGCAGTATTTT. Its protein product is CASSLVADTQYF. Together with reference TRBV13 and TRBJ2-3, the CDR3 gives the full variable domain: AAGVIQSPRHLIKEKRETATLKCYPIPRHDTVYWYQQGPGQDPQFLISFYEKMQSDKGSIPDRFSAQQFSDYHSELNMSSLELGDSALYFCASSLVADTQYFGPGTRLTVL.

This clone was picked up a small number of times. The V and J genes are TRBV10-3 and TRBJ2-7, with D hard to call. This CDR3 contains 12 residues. Trimming shortened V by 4 bases and J by 4 bases, and 8 bases separated the two germline ends. Germline V gene data show CDR1 as ENHRY and CDR2 as SYGVKD. This chain's CDR3 is CAISGDAYEQYF. CDR3 sequence (DNA): TGTGCCATCAGTGGGGATGCATACGAGCAGTACTTC.

The chain carries TRBV19 and TRBJ1-3, with 10 bases aligning to TRBD1. V was pared by 10 bases and J by 6 bases, with 12 bases of the junction left unmatched. Germline V gene lookup returns CDR1 LNHDA and CDR2 SQIVND (reference sequence). CDR3 length equals 15 residues. In nucleotides, the CDR3 is TGTGCCATCGACAGGGGGCAATCATGGGAAAACACCATATATTTT. Amino acids: CAIDRGQSWENTIYF.

The chain joins TRBV5-8 to TRBJ2-7; D is undetermined. The ends were cut back, 0 bases at V and 6 bases at J, with 4 bases in the middle. Germline values: CDR1 SGHTS, CDR2 YDEGEE. The CDR3 is 11 amino acids. The CDR3 sequence: CASSLVSEQYF. Here the CDR3 DNA reads TGTGCCAGCAGCTTGGTGTCCGAGCAGTACTTC.

This rearrangement joins TRBV5-4 to TRBJ2-1; 9 bases fit TRBD1. There are 15 residues in the CDR3. Germline V gives CDR1 SGHNT, CDR2 YYREEE (reference sequence). The V segment lost 4 bases and the J segment 8 bases; nucleotides outside the gene matches: 10. The CDR3 region is CASSSNLDRGDEQFF. CDR3 DNA sequence: TGTGCCAGCAGCAGTAATCTGGACAGGGGCGATGAGCAGTTCTTC.

V and J are TRBV4-1 and TRBJ1-2; a possible D gene is TRBD1 (5 bases). CDR3 length: 13 amino acids. Deletions cut 0 bases from V and 8 bases from J, with 10 bases between. CDR1 is MGHRA and CDR2 is YSYEKL in the germline V gene. CDR3: CASSQDTSGGYTF. CDR3 DNA: TGCGCCAGCAGCCAAGATACATCAGGGGGCTACACCTTC.

This rearrangement joins TRBV30 to TRBJ2-7; 8 positions agree with TRBD2. CDR1 is GTSNPN, CDR2 SVGIG, per germline (reference sequence). Germline trimming cut 2 bases from V and 4 bases from J; bases unmatched to any gene: 7. This CDR3 has 14 residues. The DNA of the CDR3 is TGTGCCTGGAGTATGGCGGGGGGATGGTACGAGCAGTACTTC. Its translation: CAWSMAGGWYEQYF.

V and J are TRBV11-3 and TRBJ1-1; D might be TRBD1 (5 bases). The germline V gene encodes CDR1 SGHNT and CDR2 YENEEA. V was pared by 2 bases and J by 1 base, with 8 bases between. This CDR3 is 14 amino acids long. In DNA form, the CDR3 reads TGTGCCAGCAGCTTAAGGGGTCCGAACACTGAAGCTTTCTTT. Encoded protein: CASSLRGPNTEAFF.

The rearrangement uses TRBV20-1 and TRBJ1-2; D is unresolved. Germline V gene data show CDR1 as DFQATT and CDR2 as SNEGSKA (reference sequence). V was shortened by 5 bases and J by 4 bases, with 8 bases between the two germline ends. CDR3 size: 11 residues. In DNA, the CDR3 is TGCAGTGCTCCAATAACCTATGGCTACACCTTC. This encodes CSAPITYGYTF.

The chain employs TRBV12-5 and TRBJ1-5; D may be TRBD1 (5 bases). V lost 7 bases, J lost 6 bases, and 13 bases lay in between. The CDR3 is made up of 13 amino acids. The germline V gene has CDR1 LGHNT and CDR2 FRNRAP. In DNA form, the CDR3 reads TGTGCTAGTGATCCAGAGGGGTTTCAGCCCCAGCATTTT. Encoded protein: CASDPEGFQPQHF.

V usage is TRBV30 and J usage is TRBJ2-6; no clear D gene. V was trimmed by 0 bases and J by 2 bases, leaving 11 bases between them. The CDR3 extends over 16 amino acids. Germline assignment: CDR1 GTSNPN and CDR2 SVGIG (reference sequence). The CDR3 loop is CAWSVSSVPGANVLTF. The CDR3, as DNA: TGTGCCTGGAGTGTATCTTCGGTCCCTGGGGCCAACGTCCTGACTTTC.

The rearrangement links TRBV5-5 to TRBJ1-4; D call uncertain. CDR3 length: 15 residues. Germline V gives CDR1 SGHKS, CDR2 YYEKEE (reference sequence). The V gene lost 4 bases and the J gene lost 7 bases, with 17 bases spanning the gap. CDR3 nucleotides: TGTGCCAGCAGCGGAGACTCCCGGACGGGTGAAAAACTGTTTTTT. Protein product: CASSGDSRTGEKLFF.

This clone has only one observation. The V and J genes are TRBV30 and TRBJ2-7; weak D call: TRBD1 (6 bases). Germline lookup yields CDR1 GTSNPN and CDR2 SVGIG (reference sequence). CDR3 length: 13 residues. V lost 0 bases and J 3 bases, leaving 9 bases between the germline ends. The CDR3 DNA reads TGTGCCTGGAGTGTCGGCAGGGGCTACGAGCAGTACTTC. Protein sequence: CAWSVGRGYEQYF. Based on the CDR3 plus reference TRBV30 and TRBJ2-7, the full variable domain is SQTIHQWPATLVQPVGSPLSLECTVEGTSNPNLYWYRQAAGRGLQLLFYSVGIGQISSEVPQNLSASRPQDRQFILSSKKLLLSDSGFYLCAWSVGRGYEQYFGPGTRLTVT.